The clone carrying this T cell receptor (beta chain) was detected only a few times. Its antigen is not identified. MiXCR was run by TCRdb on the RT-PCR reads, yielding one entry per CDR3 protein. Among under 500,000 distinct CDR3 sequences, approximately 11% were seen once, and the ten largest hold over 9.5%. The J segment lost 4 bases and the V segment lost 3 bases, leaving 6 bases of the junction unmatched. The V gene's germline CDR1 is DFQATT and CDR2 SNEGSKA (reference sequence). This CDR3 region has 15 residues. The sample comes from a study of response to subunit inactivated influenza vaccine. Study-level results: T cells newly recruited by each seasonal influenza vaccination are few, the authors suggested.

The source was PBMCs from blood, collected 45 days after vaccination. The clonotype was recovered from a man in his forties or fifties who received an inactivated influenza vaccine. The gene calls are TRBV20-1 and TRBJ2-2; 9 bases agree with TRBD1. The CDR3 loop reads CSARPGTGSTGELFF. Written as DNA, the CDR3 is TGCAGTGCTAGGCCCGGGACAGGGTCCACCGGGGAGCTGTTTTTT.